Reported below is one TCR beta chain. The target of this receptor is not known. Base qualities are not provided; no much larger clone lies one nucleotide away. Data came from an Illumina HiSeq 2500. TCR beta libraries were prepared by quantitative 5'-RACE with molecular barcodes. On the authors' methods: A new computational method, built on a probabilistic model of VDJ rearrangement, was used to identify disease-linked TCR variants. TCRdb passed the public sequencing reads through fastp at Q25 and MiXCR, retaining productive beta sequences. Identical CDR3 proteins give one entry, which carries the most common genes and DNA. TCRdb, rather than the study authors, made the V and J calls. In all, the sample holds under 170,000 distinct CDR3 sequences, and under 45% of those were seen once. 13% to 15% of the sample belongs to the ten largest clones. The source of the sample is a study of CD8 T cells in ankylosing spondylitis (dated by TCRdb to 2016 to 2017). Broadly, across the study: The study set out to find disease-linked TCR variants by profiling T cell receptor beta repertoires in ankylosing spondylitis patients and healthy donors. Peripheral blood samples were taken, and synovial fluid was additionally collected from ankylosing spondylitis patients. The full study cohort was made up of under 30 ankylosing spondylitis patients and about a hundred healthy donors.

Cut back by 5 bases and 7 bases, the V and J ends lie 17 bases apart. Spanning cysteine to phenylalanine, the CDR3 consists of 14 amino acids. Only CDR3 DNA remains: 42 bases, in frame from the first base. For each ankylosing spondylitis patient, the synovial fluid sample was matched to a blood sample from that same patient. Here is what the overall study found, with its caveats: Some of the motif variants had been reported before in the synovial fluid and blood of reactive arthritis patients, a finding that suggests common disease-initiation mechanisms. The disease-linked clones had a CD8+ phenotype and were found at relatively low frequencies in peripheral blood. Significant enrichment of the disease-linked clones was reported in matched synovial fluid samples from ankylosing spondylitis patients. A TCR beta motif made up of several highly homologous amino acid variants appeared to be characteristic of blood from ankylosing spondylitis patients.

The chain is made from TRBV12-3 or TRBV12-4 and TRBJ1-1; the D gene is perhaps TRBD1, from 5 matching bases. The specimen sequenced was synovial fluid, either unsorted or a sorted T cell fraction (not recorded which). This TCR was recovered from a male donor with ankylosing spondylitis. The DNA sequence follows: TGTGCCAGCAGTCACCCGACAGAAAACTTTGAAGCTTTCTTT. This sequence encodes CASSHPTENFEAFF.